This TCR beta chain was documented in a study of cytomegalovirus exposure and HLA in healthy donors. Study overall: Both the roughly 120 validation repertoires and the approximately 700 first-cohort repertoires used the same platform, as reported by a later analysis.

About this clone: What it binds is unknown.

TCRdb's copy holds only in-frame clones and misses some; the assay was immunoSEQ multiplex PCR. This sample has 250,000 to 300,000 clones; 80% to 90% occur once, and the top ten carry more than 0.8%. J gave up 1 base and V 4 bases, and 4 bases lay outside the gene matches. The CDR3 is 16 amino acids. Germline lookup yields CDR1 LNHDA and CDR2 SQIVND (reference sequence). General observations from the study: In vitro confirmation showed a few CMV-associated chains to be CMV antigen specific. For cytomegalovirus status, the classifier reportedly gave diagnoses with high specificity and sensitivity.

The TCR sequence derives from a woman aged 18-29 years in good health and CMV-seronegative. The V and J genes are TRBV19 and TRBJ2-1; 10 bases map to TRBD2. The specimen was PBMCs. The CDR3 region has the DNA TGTGCCAGTAGTAACGTAGCGGGAGGTTCCTACAATGAGCAGTTCTTC. Translation gives CASSNVAGGSYNEQFF.